This T cell receptor beta chain was profiled in a study of control samples from healthy donors and cancer patients. This CDR3 spans 13 amino acids. Germline loops: CDR1 SEHNR, CDR2 FQNEAQ (reference sequence). V was pared by 0 bases and J by 4 bases, with 6 bases between. Clones were sequenced by immunoSEQ multiplex PCR, and TCRdb holds only the in-frame ones, with some missing. In the table there are around 150,000 clones, 90% to 95% of which are singletons. This TCR derives from a woman aged 40-49 years in good health. The sample was blood. The chain carries TRBV7-9 and TRBJ1-2; no clear D gene. CDR3 DNA: TGTGCCAGCAGCTTAGCCGTGGGCTATGGCTACACCTTC. It specifies CASSLAVGYGYTF. The entire variable domain, with the rest obtained from reference TRBV7-9 and TRBJ1-2, is as follows: DTGVSQNPRHKITKRGQNVTFRCDPISEHNRLYWYRQTLGQGPEFLTYFQNEAQLEKSRLLSDRFSAERPKGSFSTLEIQRTEQGDSAMYLCASSLAVGYGYTFGSGTRLTVV.